This TCR beta chain was sequenced during a study of cytomegalovirus exposure and HLA in healthy donors. Both 60 Vbeta primers and 13 Jbeta primers went into the PCR. The protocol was immunoSEQ multiplex PCR, while the TCRdb copy is restricted to in-frame clones and leaves out a portion. This sample has 150,000 to 200,000 clones; roughly 76% occur once, and the top ten carry about 2.2%. Overall study findings and caveats: Further analysis was carried out later, and it showed several of the most significant clusters appearing linked to common viral pathogens. Earlier results showed most TCR beta V segments being productive about 90% or about 30% of the time. The presence/absence work took it that sequencing depth was about the same across donors.

Concerning this clone itself: Antigen specificity is unknown.

Germline CDR1 ENHRY, CDR2 SYGVKD. V gave up 6 bases and J gave up 5 bases; unmatched junction bases: 8. CDR3 length equals 16 residues. This clonotype originated in a male donor in good health and CMV-seronegative. Sequenced sample: PBMCs. The V gene is TRBV10-3, the J gene TRBJ2-3; TRBD2 matches 13 bases. The CDR3 sequence: CAIRGTSGGAQDTQYF. The CDR3 DNA follows: TGTGCCATCAGGGGCACTAGCGGGGGGGCCCAAGATACGCAGTATTTT.